Below are 13 T cell receptor beta chains sequenced from a single sample in a study of T-cell reconstitution after alpha-beta-depleted transplantation in children. A TCRbeta library incorporating unique molecular identifiers was prepared. TCRdb re-called the PCR reads with MiXCR, one entry per CDR3 protein. This table holds 900,000 or so distinct CDR3 sequences, around 15% found once. The sequenced sample was PBMCs, mostly from graft donor cells, obtained 360 days after TCRalphabeta/CD19-depleted stem cell transplant. Receptors were obtained from a male patient aged 10 to 17 who had a stem cell transplant for acute lymphoblastic leukemia, so the T cells may come from the graft donor.

The chain is built from TRBV6-5 and TRBJ2-5; D perhaps matches TRBD1 (6 bases). The CDR3 sequence is 16 residues long. Germline V gene data show CDR1 as MNHEY and CDR2 as SVGAGI. Trimming left V 0 bases short and J 1 base short, with 12 bases between. The CDR3 sequence is CASSYSFSGVQETQYF. For the CDR3, the DNA is TGTGCCAGCAGTTACTCGTTCTCAGGGGTCCAAGAGACCCAGTACTTC.

This clonotype was observed a few times. The rearrangement uses TRBV24-1 and TRBJ2-5; TRBD2 is a possible D gene (5 bases). Trimming left V 6 bases short and J 4 bases short, with 17 bases between. Germline CDR1 and CDR2: KGHDR and SFDVKD. The CDR3 has 15 residues. The CDR3 DNA reads TGTGCCACCAGTAAAAGGTGGAGTGGAGGAGAGACCCAGTACTTC. This gives the protein CATSKRWSGGETQYF.

This sequence joins TRBV20-1 and TRBJ2-1; no definite D call. Germline loops: CDR1 DFQATT, CDR2 SNEGSKA (reference sequence). The CDR3 spans 12 residues. Trimming shortened V by 8 bases and J by 4 bases, and 12 bases separated the two germline ends. The CDR3 bases are TGCAGTCCCGCCCGCGGTTACAATGAGCAGTTCTTC. This codes for CSPARGYNEQFF.

The chain joins TRBV30 to TRBJ1-4; D is unresolved. Trimming left V 0 bases short and J 0 bases short, with 5 bases between. The CDR3 consists of 14 residues. The germline gives CDR1 GTSNPN, CDR2 SVGIG (reference sequence). CDR3 DNA sequence: TGTGCCTGGAGTGTACTGTCAACTAATGAAAAACTGTTTTTT. Translated: CAWSVLSTNEKLFF.

A few counts support this clonotype. The chain recombines TRBV9 with TRBJ1-1; no reliable D call. Trimming shortened V by 3 bases and J by 0 bases, and 12 bases separated the two germline ends. CDR3 length: 15 amino acids. CDR1 SGDLS and CDR2 YYNGEE come from the germline V gene. DNA for the CDR3: TGTGCCAGCAGCGGTGGAGGCCCCGTGAACACTGAAGCTTTCTTT. It specifies CASSGGGPVNTEAFF.

This clonotype was seen only a few times. The chain employs TRBV20-1 and TRBJ2-5; 11 bases agree with TRBD2. Germline CDR1 is DFQATT and CDR2 is SNEGSKA (reference sequence). The CDR3 has 15 residues. J gave up 5 bases and V 2 bases, and 7 bases lay outside the gene matches. CDR3 nucleotides: TGCAGTGCTAGACCGGGACTAGCGGATATTGAGACCCAGTACTTC. Its protein is CSARPGLADIETQYF.

The chain employs TRBV27 and TRBJ2-7; D is possibly TRBD1 (6 bases). The length of the CDR3 is 14 residues. Trimming took 8 bases from V and 4 from J, leaving 18 bases between them. Germline V gene data show CDR1 as MNHEY and CDR2 as SMNVEV (reference sequence). The CDR3 here is CASGLYRVGYEQYF. The DNA of the CDR3 is TGTGCCAGCGGGTTGTACAGGGTAGGGTACGAGCAGTACTTC.

The chain recombines TRBV7-9 with TRBJ2-2; D is undetermined. Looked up from germline, CDR1 is SEHNR and CDR2 is FQNEAQ (reference sequence). The CDR3 consists of 8 residues. CDR3 amino acids: CVTGELFF. The DNA of the CDR3 is TGTGTAACCGGGGAGCTGTTTTTT.

Ten or more counts support this clonotype. This sequence joins TRBV6-5 and TRBJ2-1, with TRBD2 as a possible D gene (6 bases). V lost 0 bases, J lost 9 bases, and 21 bases lay in between. CDR3 size: 17 residues. Germline assignment: CDR1 MNHEY and CDR2 SVGAGI. CDR3 residues: CASSYSMPSGRYGEQFF. The CDR3 nucleotides read TGTGCCAGCAGTTACTCGATGCCCAGCGGGCGGTATGGTGAGCAGTTCTTC.

This clonotype was detected only a few times. At one of its ends the junction is not consistent with the germline gene, which may arise from a read error. This chain links TRBV20-1 with TRBJ2-2, with 13 bases matching TRBD2. The CDR3 has 18 amino acids. Germline V lookup: CDR1 DFQATT, CDR2 SNEGSKA (reference sequence). The CDR3 DNA reads as TGCTGTGCTAGAGTCCCTGGACTAGCGGGAGTCCCCACCGGGGAGCTGTTTTTT. Amino acid sequence: CCARVPGLAGVPTGELFF.

This clonotype was recorded many times. The chain is built from TRBV6-1 and TRBJ2-7, with TRBD2 matching over 7 bases. Germline V gives CDR1 MNHNS, CDR2 SASEGT. CDR3 length: 15 amino acids. Trimming at V came to 9 bases and at J to 5 bases, leaving 16 bases not matched to a gene. CDR3 in amino acids: CASYRRQGGSNEQYF. The CDR3 region has the DNA TGTGCCAGTTATAGGAGGCAGGGAGGGTCGAACGAGCAGTACTTC.

This clonotype was seen ten or more times. The J gene is TRBJ2-7, the V gene TRBV20-1; TRBD2 is a possible D gene (6 bases). V was cut by 0 bases and J by 4 bases, with 13 bases left in between. CDR1 is DFQATT and CDR2 is SNEGSKA in the germline V gene (reference sequence). CDR3 length: 14 amino acids. The CDR3 nucleotides read TGCAGTGCTAGAGAAGTGCGGGGAAGTTACGAGCAGTACTTC. Translated, it gives CSAREVRGSYEQYF.

This clonotype was detected a few times. V gene TRBV5-5 combines with J gene TRBJ1-5; D might be TRBD1 (6 bases). V was shortened by 1 base and J by 5 bases, with 13 bases between the two germline ends. Germline V gene lookup returns CDR1 SGHKS and CDR2 YYEKEE (reference sequence). CDR3 length: 15 residues. This CDR3 reads CASSLHGTLDQPQHF. The CDR3 DNA sequence: TGTGCCAGCAGCTTGCATGGGACACTAGATCAGCCCCAGCATTTT.